This record looks at one T cell receptor (beta chain) sequence and its context. The antigen remains unidentified. The sample is drawn from a study of shared clonotypes between healthy human individuals. Study details: A donor's plate count was three for CD4 naive and three for CD4 memory; CD8 naive had two and CD8 memory one. Study-wide results and caveats: Only blood was sampled; tissue repertoires likely differ. What naive subsets generally showed was a larger estimated richness than memory subsets showed.

All donors qualified as healthy HIV-negative adults and had experienced no recent acute infections or vaccinations. CDR1 and CDR2 (germline): SGHRS, YFSETQ. Trimming cost V 1 base and J 6 bases; bases outside gene matches: 6. The CDR3 loop spans 15 amino acids. The repertoire was sequenced with immunoSEQ multiplex PCR; TCRdb's copy has only in-frame clones and lacks some. Of roughly 2.2 million clones in the sample, 93% are singletons; the top ten hold about 0.41%. The source material was naive CD4+ T cells from PBMCs. Subset: CD45RA+ positively selected. This receptor was identified in a man between 18 and 29 years old in good health. Some clones in this sample may be carry-over from other donors' samples. This chain joins TRBV5-1 and TRBJ2-1, with 8 nucleotides matching TRBD2. The CDR3 coding sequence is TGCGCCAGCAGCTTGTTTAGCGGGGCCACCAATGAGCAGTTCTTC. Protein product: CASSLFSGATNEQFF. The variable domain in full, completed from reference TRBV5-1 and TRBJ2-1, reads KAGVTQTPRYLIKTRGQQVTLSCSPISGHRSVSWYQQTPGQGLQFLFEYFSETQRNKGNFPGRFSGRQFSNSRSEMNVSTLELGDSALYLCASSLFSGATNEQFFGPGTRLTVL.